The clone carrying this T cell receptor (beta chain) appeared a few times. Its antigen remains unknown. The sample originates from a study of cytomegalovirus exposure and HLA in healthy donors. Study-level findings and limits: A prior analysis recorded that most TCR beta V segments were productive about 87% or about 30% of the time. Further analysis was carried out later, and it showed several of the most significant clusters appearing linked to common viral pathogens. Relative to the roughly 700-donor mean, N-insertions were reportedly fewer in an Asian-associated ancestry cluster in a later analysis. The authors later found TCR association rates varying by HLA locus, with DRB1 most and HLA-C fewest.

Primers: 60 Vbeta forward and 13 Jbeta reverse. Libraries were prepared by immunoSEQ multiplex PCR; TCRdb keeps only in-frame clonotypes and omits some of them. The sample holds more than 100,000 clones; 15% are singletons and the top ten take 1.5% to 2%. This CDR3 is 14 amino acids long. Germline lookup yields CDR1 LNHDA and CDR2 SQIVND (reference sequence). The V and J ends lost 5 bases and 3 bases respectively, with 14 bases between them. This chain uses TRBV19 with TRBJ2-7; D remains ambiguous. The receptor was derived from a woman between 18 and 29 years old in good health and CMV-seronegative. The sequencing input was PBMCs. CDR3 region: CASSARSPSYEQYF. CDR3 coding DNA: TGTGCCAGTAGTGCCCGGTCGCCTAGCTACGAGCAGTACTTC. The complete variable domain, with remaining parts taken from reference TRBV19 and TRBJ2-7, reads DGGITQSPKYLFRKEGQNVTLSCEQNLNHDAMYWYRQDPGQGLRLIYYSQIVNDFQKGDIAEGYSVSREKKESFPLTVTSAQKNPTAFYLCASSARSPSYEQYFGPGTRLTVT.